The clone carrying this T cell receptor beta chain was seen repeatedly, ten times or more. Antigen unknown. V was cut by 7 bases and J by 3 bases, with 21 bases left in between. CDR3 length: 17 residues. The germline V gene encodes CDR1 SNHLY and CDR2 FYNNEI. CDR3 and TCR beta VDJ profiling relied on genomic DNA as the template. MiXCR, applied by TCRdb to the reads, yields one record per CDR3 protein. Here the sample spans about 220,000 distinct CDR3 sequences, 34% being singletons. This sample was included in a study of CD8+CD57+ T cells in acquired aplastic anemia. Study at large: Sorted CD4+ and CD8+ cells gave a mean 3.2 ug DNA, range roughly 0.18 to 30 ug.

Study-wide results and caveats: Patients and controls turned out to have 25 to 35 CD8+ CDR3 sequences in common.

This sequence joins TRBV2 and TRBJ2-2, with D perhaps TRBD2 (5 bases). Input material: sorted CD4+, CD8+, or CD8+CD57+ T cells (not recorded which) from PBMCs. The receptor was isolated from a human donor in good health, serving as a control. The CDR3 sequence: CASTRGWESLDTGELFF. The CDR3 bases are TGTGCCAGCACCCGAGGGTGGGAAAGCTTGGACACCGGGGAGCTGTTTTTT.